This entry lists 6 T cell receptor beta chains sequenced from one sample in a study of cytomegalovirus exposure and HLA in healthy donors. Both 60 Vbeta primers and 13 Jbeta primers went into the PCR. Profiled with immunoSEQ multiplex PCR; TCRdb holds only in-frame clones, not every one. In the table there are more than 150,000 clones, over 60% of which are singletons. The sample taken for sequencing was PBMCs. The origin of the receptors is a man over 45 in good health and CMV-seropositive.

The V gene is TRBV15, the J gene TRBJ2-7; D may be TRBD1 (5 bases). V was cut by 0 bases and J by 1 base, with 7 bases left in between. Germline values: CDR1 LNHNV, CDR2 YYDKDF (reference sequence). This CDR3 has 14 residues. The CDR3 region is CATSRDRQSYEQYV. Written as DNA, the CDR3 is TGTGCCACCAGCAGAGATCGACAGTCCTACGAGCAGTACGTC.

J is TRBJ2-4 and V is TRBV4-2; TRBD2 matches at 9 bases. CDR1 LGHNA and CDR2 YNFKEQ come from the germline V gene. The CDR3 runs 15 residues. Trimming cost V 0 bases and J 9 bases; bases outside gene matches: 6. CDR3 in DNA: TGTGCCAGCAGCCAAGAAGGTGGTAGCGGGGGCATTCAGTACTTC. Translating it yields CASSQEGGSGGIQYF.

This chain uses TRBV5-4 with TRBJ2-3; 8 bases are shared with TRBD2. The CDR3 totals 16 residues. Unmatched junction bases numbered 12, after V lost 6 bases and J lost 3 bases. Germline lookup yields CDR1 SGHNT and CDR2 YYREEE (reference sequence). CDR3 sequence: CASMGGSGNGTDTQYF. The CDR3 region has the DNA TGTGCCAGCATGGGGGGTAGCGGGAACGGAACAGATACGCAGTATTTT.

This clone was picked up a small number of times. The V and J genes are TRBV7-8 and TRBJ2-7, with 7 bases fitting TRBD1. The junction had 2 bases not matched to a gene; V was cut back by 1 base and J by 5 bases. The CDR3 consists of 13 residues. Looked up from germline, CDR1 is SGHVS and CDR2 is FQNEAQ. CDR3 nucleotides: TGTGCCAGCAGCTTAGACAGGGGTAACGAGCAGTACGTC. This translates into CASSLDRGNEQYV.

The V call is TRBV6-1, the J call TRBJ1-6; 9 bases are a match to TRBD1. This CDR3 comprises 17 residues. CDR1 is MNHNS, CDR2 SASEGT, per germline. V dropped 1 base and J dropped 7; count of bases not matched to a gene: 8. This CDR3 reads CASSEGSGGTGNSPLHF. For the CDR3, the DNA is TGTGCCAGCAGTGAAGGGAGTGGAGGGACAGGGAATTCACCCCTCCACTTT.

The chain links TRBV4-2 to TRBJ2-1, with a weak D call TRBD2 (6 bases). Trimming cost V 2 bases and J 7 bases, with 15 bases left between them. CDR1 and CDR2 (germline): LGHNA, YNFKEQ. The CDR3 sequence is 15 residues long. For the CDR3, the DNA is TGTGCCAGCAGCCAATTAGCGGAGGGCCTGAATGAGCAGTTCTTC. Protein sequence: CASSQLAEGLNEQFF.